A single sample is the source of the 23 T cell receptor beta chains below, sequenced in a study of blood T cell repertoires in COVID-19. The repertoire was sequenced with immunoSEQ multiplex PCR; TCRdb's copy has only in-frame clones and lacks some. The table records some 200,000 clones, approximately 80% of them present only once. The sample consisted of peripheral blood. These receptors all stem from a human donor in a cohort sampled during active COVID-19.

This clone was counted once. This rearrangement joins TRBV5-4 to TRBJ1-2; the match to TRBD1 covers 12 bases. The CDR3 is made up of 13 amino acids. Germline V CDR1 and CDR2: SGHNT, YYREEE (reference sequence). The trim removed 5 bases at V and 7 bases at J, leaving 3 bases unmatched. CDR3 in DNA: TGTGCCAGCAGGGGACAGGGGGCGAGTGGCTACACCTTC. Its translation is CASRGQGASGYTF.

The V gene is TRBV7-2, the J gene TRBJ2-7; 9 nucleotides match TRBD2. With 5 bases clipped from V and 3 bases from J, the junction kept 2 bases outside the gene matches. The CDR3 sequence is 13 residues long. Per the germline V gene, CDR1 is SGHTA and CDR2 is FQGNSA. The CDR3: CASSPSGDYEQYF. The CDR3, as DNA: TGTGCCAGCAGCCCTAGCGGGGACTACGAGCAGTACTTC.

A single count supports this clone. The V gene is TRBV7-2, the J gene TRBJ1-1; 10 nucleotides align to TRBD1. Losses at the gene ends were 1 base for V and 3 bases for J; bases not matched to a gene: 11. Germline CDR1 is SGHTA and CDR2 is FQGNSA. The CDR3 is 18 residues long. The CDR3 is CASSLEMFGQGVDTEAFF. In DNA form, the CDR3 reads TGTGCCAGCAGCTTAGAAATGTTCGGACAGGGGGTCGACACTGAAGCTTTCTTT.

This clone occurred a few times. This rearrangement joins TRBV19 to TRBJ2-1; 9 bases map to TRBD2. V was pared by 3 bases and J by 5 bases, with 8 bases of the junction left unmatched. CDR1 and CDR2 from the germline V gene are LNHDA and SQIVND (reference sequence). The CDR3 extends over 16 amino acids. In nucleotides, the CDR3 is TGTGCCAGTAGTATCCTTCAGCTAGCGGGAAACAATGAGCAGTTCTTC. This translates into CASSILQLAGNNEQFF.

In its sample, this clone was seen a few times. This rearrangement joins TRBV5-1 to TRBJ1-5, with 9 bases matching TRBD1. This CDR3 has 14 residues. Germline V CDR1 and CDR2: SGHRS, YFSETQ. V was pared by 2 bases and J by 5 bases, with 2 bases of the junction left unmatched. The CDR3: CASSFRQGDQPQHF. CDR3 nucleotide sequence: TGCGCCAGCAGCTTCCGACAGGGGGATCAGCCCCAGCATTTT.

This clone was recorded a few times. The rearrangement links TRBV6-1 to TRBJ1-3; D gene uncertain. V lost 1 base and J lost 8, with 6 bases in between. Germline V gene lookup returns CDR1 MNHNS and CDR2 SASEGT. This CDR3 has 12 residues. The CDR3 is CASSEDRYTIYF. The CDR3 DNA follows: TGTGCCAGCAGTGAAGATAGATACACCATATATTTT.

The V gene is TRBV12-3 or TRBV12-4, the J gene TRBJ2-2; D gene uncertain. V lost 2 bases, J lost 7 bases, and 5 bases lay in between. The CDR3 consists of 12 residues. The CDR3 DNA reads as TGTGCCAGCAGTTTAACAATCGGGGAGCTGTTTTTT. Its translation is CASSLTIGELFF.

The chain has TRBV7-3 and TRBJ2-1; D uncertain. V was cut by 2 bases and J by 5 bases, with 7 bases left in between. This CDR3 has 13 residues. The germline V gene encodes CDR1 SGHTA and CDR2 FQGTGA. In DNA, the CDR3 is TGTGCCAGCAGCTTATTGGGCAACAATGAGCAGTTCTTC. Translated, it gives CASSLLGNNEQFF.

The table lists this clone with a count of one. The chain is built from TRBV5-1 and TRBJ1-2; 8 bases match TRBD1. The CDR3 spans 12 residues. The J segment lost 7 bases and the V segment lost 2 bases, leaving 1 base of the junction unmatched. Germline V gene sequence: CDR1 SGHRS, CDR2 YFSETQ. The CDR3 DNA follows: TGCGCCAGCAGCTTTGGACAGGGTGGCTACACCTTC. This gives the protein CASSFGQGGYTF.

The chain has TRBV5-1 and TRBJ2-3, with 8 bases matching TRBD2. V lost 4 bases and J lost 5; bases outside the gene matches: 12. Looked up from germline, CDR1 is SGHRS and CDR2 is YFSETQ. The CDR3 has 16 residues. This chain's CDR3 is CASSPLAGGSRDTQYF. The CDR3 region has the DNA TGCGCCAGCAGCCCCCTGGCGGGGGGATCTAGAGATACGCAGTATTTT.

The V gene is TRBV14, the J gene TRBJ1-1; D may be TRBD1 (6 bases). Trimming stripped 4 bases from V and 8 bases from J, with 17 bases between. The germline CDR1 and CDR2 sequences are SGHDN and FVKESK. The CDR3 extends over 14 amino acids. CDR3 bases: TGTGCCAGCAGCCGAAGGGGGGGAACACAGGAAGCTTTCTTT. Residues: CASSRRGGTQEAFF.

The chain has TRBV11-3 and TRBJ2-1, with D perhaps TRBD2 (6 bases). This CDR3 comprises 14 residues. CDR1 and CDR2 (germline): SGHNT, YENEEA. V was clipped by 3 bases and J by 4 bases, with 10 bases between them. Here the CDR3 reads CASSLGRQYNEQFF. The CDR3 bases are TGTGCCAGCAGCTTGGGGAGGCAGTACAATGAGCAGTTCTTC.

The V and J genes are TRBV20-1 and TRBJ2-1, with 8 positions matching TRBD1. This CDR3 is 12 amino acids long. Germline V gene data show CDR1 as DFQATT and CDR2 as SNEGSKA (reference sequence). Trimming took 3 bases from V and 9 from J; bases not matched to a gene: 4. The CDR3 sequence is CSASDRGREQFF. The DNA of the CDR3 is TGCAGTGCTAGTGACAGGGGTCGTGAGCAGTTCTTC.

V and J are TRBV27 and TRBJ1-1, with 10 bases aligning to TRBD1. CDR3 length: 16 amino acids. Germline trimming cut 4 bases from V and 1 base from J; bases unmatched to any gene: 6. CDR1 MNHEY and CDR2 SMNVEV come from the germline V gene (reference sequence). The CDR3 protein is CASSYRTGGGNTEAFF. As DNA, the CDR3 is TGTGCCAGCAGTTACCGGACAGGGGGTGGGAACACTGAAGCTTTCTTT.

The chain joins TRBV3-1 (or the pseudogene TRBV3-2) to TRBJ1-6, with TRBD1 as a possible D gene (5 bases). The length of the CDR3 is 17 residues. CDR1 is LGHDT, CDR2 YNNKEL, per germline (reference sequence). V was cut by 5 bases and J by 2 bases, with 16 bases left in between. This CDR3 reads CASSSHGTLAYNSPLHF. The CDR3 region has the DNA TGTGCCAGCAGCTCACACGGGACTCTCGCCTATAATTCACCCCTCCACTTT.

In this sample, this clone turned up a few times. J is TRBJ2-3 and V is TRBV19; unclear D gene. The CDR3 sequence is 15 residues long. Germline CDR1 reads LNHDA; CDR2 reads SQIVND (reference sequence). Trimming took 5 bases from V and 4 from J, leaving 16 bases between them. The CDR3 region has the DNA TGTGCCAGTAGTCTGTCATCCGAGCTCGCAGATACGCAGTATTTT. Amino acids: CASSLSSELADTQYF.

This clone was detected only once. The rearrangement joins TRBV11-3 to TRBJ2-3, with 7 bases matching TRBD1. Germline loops: CDR1 SGHNT, CDR2 YENEEA. With V trimmed by 5 bases and J by 3 bases, 2 bases remained unmatched. The CDR3 totals 13 residues. CDR3 sequence reads: CASSHRGTDTQYF. The CDR3 region has the DNA TGTGCCAGCAGCCACAGGGGTACAGATACGCAGTATTTT.

This clone was picked up many times. This chain uses TRBV7-9 with TRBJ1-1; D call uncertain. Trimming stripped 4 bases from V and 8 bases from J, with 8 bases between. The CDR3 covers 11 residues. CDR1 is SEHNR and CDR2 is FQNEAQ in the germline V gene (reference sequence). CDR3 sequence (DNA): TGTGCCAGCAGCTCCCTGTTGGAAGCTTTCTTT. Residues: CASSSLLEAFF.

This chain links TRBV27 with TRBJ2-1, with 7 positions matching TRBD1. The V segment lost 7 bases and the J segment 2 bases; nucleotides outside the gene matches: 8. The CDR3 sequence is 15 residues long. Germline V gene sequence: CDR1 MNHEY, CDR2 SMNVEV (reference sequence). This CDR3 reads CASTPRQGAYNEQFF. CDR3 coding DNA: TGTGCCAGCACCCCGAGACAGGGAGCCTACAATGAGCAGTTCTTC.

The J gene is TRBJ2-1, the V gene TRBV11-2; 13 bases fit TRBD2. CDR1 SGHAT and CDR2 FQNNGV come from the germline V gene. The V gene end was trimmed by 5 bases and the J gene end by 3 bases; junction bases not matched to a gene: 7. The CDR3 is 17 amino acids. The CDR3 spells CASSTGLAGDLYNEQFF. The CDR3 nucleotides read TGTGCCAGCAGCACCGGACTAGCGGGAGATCTCTACAATGAGCAGTTCTTC.

J is TRBJ1-1 and V is TRBV5-1; the D is unclear. V dropped 2 bases and J dropped 3 bases, with 8 bases sitting between them. Per the germline V gene, CDR1 is SGHRS and CDR2 is YFSETQ. The CDR3 length is 13 residues. The CDR3 region has the DNA TGCGCCAGCAGCTTTGGCATCGACACTGAAGCTTTCTTT. Translation gives CASSFGIDTEAFF.

The chain joins TRBV5-1 to TRBJ1-4, with D hard to call. The germline V and J ends were trimmed by 2 bases and 4 bases, with 6 bases remaining between them. Germline-derived CDR1 and CDR2 are SGHRS and YFSETQ. The CDR3 length is 13 residues. CDR3 residues: CASSLNYNEKLFF. The DNA of the CDR3 is TGCGCCAGCAGCTTAAACTATAATGAAAAACTGTTTTTT.

The chain carries TRBV6-6 and TRBJ2-2; D remains ambiguous. Germline V gives CDR1 MNHNY, CDR2 SVGAGI (reference sequence). The CDR3 runs to 14 residues. Trimming left V 2 bases short and J 5 bases short, with 9 bases between. CDR3 DNA: TGTGCCAGCAGTTACGGTCCGAGTACCGGGGAGCTGTTTTTT. Its protein is CASSYGPSTGELFF.